The 4 T cell receptor beta chains presented below share a single source sample, sequenced in a study of metastatic and nonmetastatic thyroid tumors. Treatment of any kind had been given to no patient before thyroid surgery. From the PCR reads, TCRdb re-called clones with MiXCR. Of some 29,000 clones in the sample, 7.4% were seen once. Sequenced material: blood. The source is a female donor with papillary thyroid cancer or a benign thyroid nodule (not recorded which). Some clones in this sample may be carry-over from other donors' samples.

This clone was recorded at least ten times. This chain connects TRBV2 to TRBJ1-1; no definite D call. Germline loops: CDR1 SNHLY, CDR2 FYNNEI. CDR3 length: 11 residues. Between the trimmed V and J ends, which lost 5 bases and 8 bases, there was a span of 9 bases. CDR3 amino acids: CASSQTDEAFF. CDR3 nucleotides: TGTGCCAGCAGTCAGACCGACGAAGCTTTCTTT.

This clone was observed at least ten times. The genes are TRBV10-3 and TRBJ1-2; tentative D call: TRBD1 (5 bases). The CDR3 is made up of 14 amino acids. In germline, CDR1 is ENHRY, CDR2 SYGVKD. The V gene lost 6 bases and the J gene lost 1 base, with 12 bases spanning the gap. The CDR3 sequence is CAIRRDGSNYGYTF. As DNA, the CDR3 is TGTGCCATCAGACGGGACGGTAGTAACTATGGCTACACCTTC.

The table lists this clone with many counts. This CDR3 is CASSDITSFEQYF. The CDR3 DNA follows: TGTGCCAGCAGTGACATTACAAGTTTCGAGCAGTACTTC. The rearrangement joins TRBV2 to TRBJ2-7, with D uncertain. V was clipped by 3 bases and J by 6 bases, with 12 bases between them. In germline, CDR1 is SNHLY, CDR2 FYNNEI. The CDR3 totals 13 residues.

The gene calls are TRBV5-6 and TRBJ1-1; unclear D gene. V was shortened by 4 bases and J by 2 bases, with 12 bases between the two germline ends. CDR1 SGHDT and CDR2 YYEEEE come from the germline V gene. The CDR3 runs to 14 residues. CDR3 loop: CASSRSWTNTEAFF. CDR3 nucleotide sequence: TGTGCCAGCAGCCGTAGTTGGACCAACACTGAAGCTTTCTTT.